Each of the 23 T cell receptor beta chains below was sequenced from the same sample in a study of blood T cell repertoires in COVID-19. Libraries were prepared by immunoSEQ multiplex PCR; TCRdb keeps only in-frame clonotypes and omits some of them. The sample includes about 76,000 clones, approximately 90% of them seen just once. Input material: peripheral blood. Source of these receptors: a human donor in a cohort sampled during active COVID-19.

The chain is built from TRBV2 and TRBJ2-7; D is perhaps TRBD1 (5 bases). Between the trimmed V and J ends, which lost 5 bases and 3 bases, there was a span of 17 bases. The CDR3 has 15 amino acids. Germline V gene sequence: CDR1 SNHLY, CDR2 FYNNEI. The CDR3 loop reads CASSSRATRLYEQYF. In nucleotides, the CDR3 is TGTGCCAGCAGTTCCAGGGCAACCAGACTCTACGAGCAGTACTTC.

The chain links TRBV10-3 to TRBJ2-1; perhaps TRBD2 as D (6 bases). This CDR3 is built from 14 residues. Trimming left V 0 bases short and J 6 bases short, with 9 bases between. Germline values: CDR1 ENHRY, CDR2 SYGVKD. In nucleotides, the CDR3 is TGTGCCATCAGTGAGTCAGTCGGGGGCAATGAGCAGTTCTTC. This sequence encodes CAISESVGGNEQFF.

The chain uses TRBV2 and TRBJ2-7, with 8 bases fitting TRBD1. Germline CDR1 reads SNHLY; CDR2 reads FYNNEI. V lost 8 bases and J lost 3; bases outside the gene matches: 9. There are 14 residues in the CDR3. In DNA form, the CDR3 reads TGTGCCAGCCGTTGGACAGGGCCCAGCTACGAGCAGTACTTC. Translation gives CASRWTGPSYEQYF.

In its sample, this clone was seen once. V gene TRBV7-8 combines with J gene TRBJ2-7, with 11 bases that match TRBD2. V lost 3 bases and J lost 6; bases outside the gene matches: 7. Germline loops: CDR1 SGHVS, CDR2 FQNEAQ. This CDR3 spans 15 amino acids. The CDR3 region is CASSFNSGGVAEQYF. Here the CDR3 DNA reads TGTGCCAGCAGCTTTAATAGCGGGGGGGTCGCCGAGCAGTACTTC.

CDR3 nucleotides: TGTGCCAGCAGCTTTAGCGGGGGGGGTTCCTTTTACAATGAGCAGTTCTTC. It yields the protein CASSFSGGGSFYNEQFF. This chain joins TRBV6-2 or TRBV6-3 and TRBJ2-1, with 11 positions matching TRBD2. The CDR3 covers 17 residues. CDR1 is MNHEY and CDR2 is SVGEGT in the germline V gene. The V gene end was trimmed by 6 bases and the J gene end by 4 bases; junction bases not matched to a gene: 11.

This clone was recorded a few times. V is TRBV19 and J is TRBJ2-6, with D maybe TRBD1 (6 bases). CDR3 length equals 17 residues. V lost 4 bases and J lost 2, with 15 bases in between. Per germline, CDR1 LNHDA and CDR2 SQIVND (reference sequence). CDR3 amino acids: CASSKKQTGPGANVLTF. The CDR3 DNA reads as TGTGCCAGTAGTAAAAAGCAGACAGGTCCTGGGGCCAACGTCCTGACTTTC.

The J gene is TRBJ2-7, the V gene TRBV7-8; 7 bases are shared with TRBD1. The CDR3 has 13 amino acids. CDR1 and CDR2 from the germline V gene are SGHVS and FQNEAQ. V shed 5 bases, J shed 4 bases, and the junction held 5 bases outside the gene matches. CDR3 nucleotides: TGTGCCAGCAGCCGGGACAGACAATACGAGCAGTACTTC. Translation gives CASSRDRQYEQYF.

This clone was seen a handful of times. The rearrangement uses TRBV7-2 and TRBJ1-1; no firm D call. The CDR3 covers 16 residues. Trimming removed 5 bases from V and 0 bases from J, with 16 bases in between. Germline values: CDR1 SGHTA, CDR2 FQGNSA. The CDR3: CASSQDTAVMNTEAFF. CDR3 DNA: TGTGCCAGCAGCCAAGACACCGCCGTCATGAACACTGAAGCTTTCTTT. Filled out from reference TRBV7-2 and TRBJ1-1, the complete variable domain reads GAGVSQSPSNKVTEKGKDVELRCDPISGHTALYWYRQSLGQGLEFLIYFQGNSAPDKSGLPSDRFSAERTGGSVSTLTIQRTQQEDSAVYLCASSQDTAVMNTEAFFGQGTRLTVV.

This rearrangement joins TRBV9 to TRBJ2-3; a possible D gene is TRBD2 (5 bases). Trimming removed 0 bases at V and 6 bases at J, with 11 bases between. Germline V CDR1 and CDR2: SGDLS, YYNGEE. This CDR3 has 14 amino acids. DNA of the CDR3: TGTGCCAGCAGCGTAGAGTCTGGACTGGATACGCAGTATTTT. It codes for CASSVESGLDTQYF.

The rearrangement links TRBV15 to TRBJ2-2; the match to TRBD1 covers 7 bases. There are 13 residues in the CDR3. V lost 4 bases to trimming and J lost 4 bases; unmatched junction nucleotides: 0. Germline V gene data show CDR1 as LNHNV and CDR2 as YYDKDF (reference sequence). DNA of the CDR3: TGTGCCACCAGCAAGGGGGCCACCGGGGAGCTGTTTTTT. Amino acids: CATSKGATGELFF. The whole variable domain, filled in from reference TRBV15 and TRBJ2-2, reads DAMVIQNPRYQVTQFGKPVTLSCSQTLNHNVMYWYQQKSSQAPKLLFHYYDKDFNNEADTPDNFQSRRPNTSFCFLDIRSPGLGDTAMYLCATSKGATGELFFGEGSRLTVL.

The rearrangement links TRBV11-2 to TRBJ1-1, with D maybe TRBD1 (6 bases). Germline V gene sequence: CDR1 SGHAT, CDR2 FQNNGV. Trimming took 6 bases from V and 0 from J, leaving 11 bases between them. CDR3 size: 14 residues. The chain's CDR3 is CASRLGAVNTEAFF. The CDR3 DNA is TGTGCCAGCAGGTTGGGGGCGGTGAACACTGAAGCTTTCTTT.

The V call is TRBV3-1 (or the pseudogene TRBV3-2), the J call TRBJ2-1; TRBD2 matches 12 bases. CDR1 LGHDT and CDR2 YNNKEL come from the germline V gene (reference sequence). With 0 bases clipped from V and 4 bases from J, the junction kept 4 bases outside the gene matches. The CDR3 runs 17 residues. CDR3 coding DNA: TGTGCCAGCAGCCAAGATCAGCTAGCGGGGGGGTACAATGAGCAGTTCTTC. Translation gives CASSQDQLAGGYNEQFF.

The chain joins TRBV7-8 to TRBJ2-2; 11 nucleotides line up with TRBD2. The germline CDR1 and CDR2 sequences are SGHVS and FQNEAQ. This CDR3 is 16 amino acids long. V shed 5 bases, J shed 6 bases, and the junction held 8 bases outside the gene matches. The CDR3 spells CASSNPSGGSSGELFF. The CDR3, as DNA: TGTGCCAGCAGCAATCCTAGCGGGGGGTCCTCCGGGGAGCTGTTTTTT.

This sequence joins TRBV11-3 and TRBJ2-7; 11 bases agree with TRBD1. CDR1 and CDR2 from the germline V gene are SGHNT and YENEEA. The CDR3 loop spans 13 amino acids. V shed 4 bases, J shed 6 bases, and the junction held 2 bases outside the gene matches. This chain's CDR3 is CASSSDRGREQYF. Here the CDR3 DNA reads TGTGCCAGCAGCTCGGACAGGGGGCGCGAGCAGTACTTC. The full variable domain, rest sourced from reference TRBV11-3 and TRBJ2-7, is EAGVVQSPRYKIIEKKQPVAFWCNPISGHNTLYWYLQNLGQGPELLIRYENEEAVDDSQLPKDRFSAERLKGVDSTLKIQPAELGDSAVYLCASSSDRGREQYFGPGTRLTVT.

This sequence joins TRBV18 and TRBJ2-1, with 10 positions matching TRBD2. The V and J ends lost 4 bases and 2 bases, in that order; junction bases with no gene match: 8. In germline, CDR1 is KGHSH, CDR2 LQKENI. The CDR3 length is 17 residues. CDR3 DNA: TGTGCCAGCTCACAAACAGCGGGGGGGCTCCCCTACAATGAGCAGTTCTTC. It is translated as CASSQTAGGLPYNEQFF.

The gene calls are TRBV5-8 and TRBJ2-7; TRBD1 might be the D (6 bases). The V and J ends lost 3 bases and 3 bases respectively, with 19 bases between them. Germline lookup yields CDR1 SGHTS and CDR2 YDEGEE. CDR3 size: 16 residues. DNA of the CDR3: TGTGCCAGCAGCTGGCCGACAGGCATCGAGCTCTACGAGCAGTACTTC. Its translation: CASSWPTGIELYEQYF.

The chain uses TRBV7-3 and TRBJ1-5, with D possibly TRBD1 on 5 matching bases. The CDR3 has 17 residues. Per germline, CDR1 SGHTA and CDR2 FQGTGA. V lost 11 bases and J lost 3, with 26 bases in between. This chain's CDR3 is CALERPPTEGVNQPQHF. DNA for the CDR3: TGTGCCCTCGAAAGGCCCCCCACAGAAGGGGTCAATCAGCCCCAGCATTTT.

This clone was picked up a small number of times. This chain joins TRBV5-4 and TRBJ2-1; tentative D call: TRBD2 (6 bases). Germline V gene lookup returns CDR1 SGHNT and CDR2 YYREEE (reference sequence). Trimming took off 4 bases at V and 1 base at J, with 12 bases between the two ends. This CDR3 has 15 residues. CDR3 sequence reads: CASSPTGTSYNEQFF. For the CDR3, the DNA is TGTGCCAGCAGCCCGACCGGGACTTCCTACAATGAGCAGTTCTTC.

The rearrangement joins TRBV7-8 to TRBJ1-2, with D hard to call. This CDR3 has 15 residues. Germline CDR1 reads SGHVS; CDR2 reads FQNEAQ. V was pared by 2 bases and J by 4 bases, with 14 bases between. CDR3 region: CASSLPAGSFYGYTF. Here the CDR3 DNA reads TGTGCCAGCAGCTTACCTGCGGGGTCCTTCTATGGCTACACCTTC.

The chain links TRBV4-3 to TRBJ2-7; TRBD2 matches 9 bases. The CDR3 sequence is 14 residues long. Losses at the gene ends were 2 bases for V and 2 bases for J; bases not matched to a gene: 1. CDR1 and CDR2 from the germline V gene are LGHNA and YSLEER. The CDR3 DNA reads TGCGCCAGCAGCCAACAGCGGGGGGCCTACGAGCAGTACTTC. It yields the protein CASSQQRGAYEQYF.

The chain recombines TRBV21-1 with TRBJ2-4; TRBD2, the D gene given by the table, was not confirmed from the DNA. TRBV21-1 constitutes a pseudogene. This CDR3 contains 16 residues. The DNA of the CDR3 is TGTGCCAGCAGCAAAGCGATAGGGAGAGCCAAAAACATTCAGTACTTC. It yields the protein CASSKAIGRAKNIQYF.

The chain is built from TRBV3-1 (or the pseudogene TRBV3-2) and TRBJ1-6; possibly TRBD1 for D (5 bases). Germline V gene sequence: CDR1 LGHDT, CDR2 YNNKEL (reference sequence). The CDR3 extends over 14 amino acids. The ends were cut back, 8 bases at V and 0 bases at J, with 8 bases in the middle. The CDR3 nucleotides read TGTGCCAGCGCAGACAGCTCCTATAATTCACCCCTCCACTTT. This sequence encodes CASADSSYNSPLHF.

The chain combines TRBV6-2 or TRBV6-3 with TRBJ2-7; D may be TRBD1 (6 bases). V was shortened by 2 bases and J by 3 bases, with 11 bases between the two germline ends. This CDR3 is 14 amino acids long. Germline values: CDR1 MNHEY, CDR2 SVGEGT. The DNA for the CDR3 is TGTGCCAGCAGTTACCCGAGGGACAACTACGAGCAGTACTTC. Amino acid sequence: CASSYPRDNYEQYF.